These T cell receptor beta chains were read from a single sample in a study of blood T cell repertoires in COVID-19. TCRdb keeps only in-frame clones here, not all; method: immunoSEQ multiplex PCR. The sample includes around 290,000 clones, more than 80% seen only once; the top ten take approximately 1.2%. Sequenced input: PBMCs or T cells enriched from blood (not recorded which). These receptors were collected from a woman aged 25 to 39 who had recovered from COVID-19. Each CDR3 is given with its conserved first and last residue. A D gene is named only where the DNA matches it firmly. Where a row states a size, it is once, few, many or the class of an expanded clone; other rows omit it.

cdr3_aa | cdr3_nt | cdr3_length | d_call | j_call | clone_size | v_call
CASSLGGTAYTGELFF | TGTGCCAGCAGCTTAGGAGGGACAGCTTATACCGGGGAGCTGTTTTTT | 16 | TRBD1 | TRBJ2-2 | - | TRBV11-3
CASSTYTGELFF | TGTGCCAGCAGTACTTACACCGGGGAGCTGTTTTTT | 12 | - | TRBJ2-2 | - | TRBV6-5
CASSQGTSSGYEQYF | TGCGCCAGCAGCCAGGGGACTAGCTCGGGCTACGAGCAGTACTTC | 15 | TRBD2 | TRBJ2-7 | - | TRBV4-3
CAWSGLAAQETQYF | TGTGCCTGGAGTGGGCTAGCGGCCCAAGAGACCCAGTACTTC | 14 | TRBD2 | TRBJ2-5 | few | TRBV30
CASSQGGLAKGPRETQYF | TGTGCCAGCAGCCAAGGGGGACTAGCCAAGGGACCACGAGAGACCCAGTACTTC | 18 | TRBD2 | TRBJ2-5 | - | TRBV3-1/TRBV3-2
CASSSRDSSYEQYF | TGCGCCAGCAGCTCCCGGGACAGCTCCTACGAGCAGTACTTC | 14 | TRBD1 | TRBJ2-7 | - | TRBV5-1
CASSAADTQYF | TGTGCCAGCAGTGCCGCGGATACGCAGTATTTT | 11 | - | TRBJ2-3 | once | TRBV25-1
CASSGDSEKLFF | TGTGCCAGCAGTGGGGACAGTGAAAAACTGTTTTTT | 12 | TRBD1 | TRBJ1-4 | - | TRBV28
CATGTARYNEQFF | TGTGCCACCGGAACAGCACGGTACAATGAGCAGTTCTTC | 13 | - | TRBJ2-1 | - | TRBV24-1
CASSKGTSSYTDTQYF | TGTGCCAGCAGCAAAGGGACTAGCAGTTACACAGATACGCAGTATTTT | 16 | TRBD2 | TRBJ2-3 | - | TRBV7-2
CASSHPPYNEQFF | TGCGCCAGCAGTCATCCTCCCTACAATGAGCAGTTCTTC | 13 | - | TRBJ2-1 | - | TRBV23-1
CASGEARNYGYTF | TGTGCCAGCGGGGAGGCGCGAAACTATGGCTACACCTTC | 13 | - | TRBJ1-2 | few | TRBV28
CASSPQDSNQPQHF | TGTGCCAGCTCACCACAGGACAGTAATCAGCCCCAGCATTTT | 14 | - | TRBJ1-5 | - | TRBV18
CASSLRGRYGYTF | TGTGCCAGCAGTTTAAGGGGGCGTTATGGCTACACCTTC | 13 | TRBD1 | TRBJ1-2 | - | TRBV28
CASREGTNEKLFF | TGTGCCAGCAGAGAGGGAACAAATGAAAAACTGTTTTTT | 13 | - | TRBJ1-4 | - | TRBV28
CASSEPTGSSSYNEQFF | TGCGCCAGCAGTGAGCCGACAGGGTCTAGCTCCTACAATGAGCAGTTCTTC | 17 | TRBD1 | TRBJ2-1 | - | TRBV10-2
CASSPSLAGEYEQFF | TGTGCCAGCAGTCCCTCTCTAGCGGGAGAGTATGAGCAGTTCTTC | 15 | TRBD2 | TRBJ2-1 | - | TRBV28
CASAARRLAPNEQFF | TGTGCCAGCGCCGCTAGACGTCTAGCCCCAAATGAGCAGTTCTTC | 15 | - | TRBJ2-1 | - | TRBV27
CASSDFQVLYSPLHF | TGTGCCAGCAGTGATTTTCAGGTCCTATATTCACCCCTCCACTTT | 15 | - | TRBJ1-6 | - | TRBV6-1
CANRLGELFF | TGTGCCAACCGGTTAGGGGAGCTGTTTTTT | 10 | - | TRBJ2-2 | - | TRBV27
CASSLGPRYEQYF | TGTGCCAGCAGCTTAGGTCCTCGGTACGAGCAGTACTTC | 13 | - | TRBJ2-7 | - | TRBV7-9
CASSLDRFAGGPTGELFF | TGTGCCAGCAGCTTAGATCGGTTTGCGGGAGGGCCGACCGGGGAGCTGTTTTTT | 18 | TRBD2 | TRBJ2-2 | - | TRBV11-2
CASSITGYNYGYTF | TGTGCCAGTAGTATTACGGGTTATAACTATGGCTACACCTTC | 14 | - | TRBJ1-2 | - | TRBV19
CASSMTSGTYNEQFF | TGTGCCAGCAGCATGACTAGCGGGACCTACAATGAGCAGTTCTTC | 15 | - | TRBJ2-1 | - | TRBV21-1
CASSPIAGSTDTQYF | TGTGCCAGCAGCCCAATAGCGGGAAGCACAGATACGCAGTATTTT | 15 | TRBD2 | TRBJ2-3 | - | TRBV7-3
CASSRGPAVKNIQYF | TGTGCCAGCTCACGCGGCCCCGCAGTCAAAAACATTCAGTACTTC | 15 | - | TRBJ2-4 | - | TRBV18
CASSLILAGNNEQFF | TGTGCCAGCAGCTTAATATTAGCGGGAAACAATGAGCAGTTCTTC | 15 | TRBD2 | TRBJ2-1 | - | TRBV7-2
CATQKQGVLAKNIQYF | TGTGCCACCCAAAAACAGGGAGTCCTAGCCAAAAACATTCAGTACTTC | 16 | - | TRBJ2-4 | - | TRBV24-1
CAWSTGRGSTDTQYF | TGTGCCTGGAGTACGGGGCGGGGAAGCACAGATACGCAGTATTTT | 15 | - | TRBJ2-3 | - | TRBV30
CASSLDLWGLWETQYF | TGTGCCAGCAGCTTAGATCTTTGGGGGCTTTGGGAGACCCAGTACTTC | 16 | - | TRBJ2-5 | - | TRBV7-2
CASSPWTGTPPQHF | TGTGCCAGCAGCCCCTGGACAGGGACCCCGCCCCAGCATTTT | 14 | TRBD1 | TRBJ1-5 | - | TRBV3-1/TRBV3-2
CATSDPDTGSSYNEQFF | TGTGCCACCAGTGACCCCGACACAGGGAGCTCCTACAATGAGCAGTTCTTC | 17 | - | TRBJ2-1 | - | TRBV24-1
CASSLGGTAREAFF | TGTGCCAGCAGCTTAGGGGGGACAGCCCGTGAAGCTTTCTTT | 14 | TRBD1 | TRBJ1-1 | - | TRBV7-2
CASRVQDYDSNQPQHF | TGTGCCAGCAGAGTGCAGGATTACGACAGCAATCAGCCCCAGCATTTT | 16 | - | TRBJ1-5 | - | TRBV4-2
CASSELGSYNEQFF | TGTGCCAGCAGCGAACTAGGCTCCTACAATGAGCAGTTCTTC | 14 | - | TRBJ2-1 | - | TRBV9
CASSFRTAYPEAFF | TGTGCCAGCAGTTTCCGGACAGCCTACCCTGAAGCTTTCTTT | 14 | - | TRBJ1-1 | - | TRBV27
CASRAGGIGNTIYF | TGTGCCAGTCGCGCGGGGGGGATCGGAAACACCATATATTTT | 14 | - | TRBJ1-3 | - | TRBV19
CASRPGTADNSPLHF | TGTGCCAGCAGACCCGGGACAGCGGATAATTCACCCCTCCACTTT | 15 | TRBD1 | TRBJ1-6 | - | TRBV28
CASSLVAGTGRTEAFF | TGTGCCAGCAGCTTAGTGGCTGGGACAGGGCGAACTGAAGCTTTCTTT | 16 | TRBD1 | TRBJ1-1 | - | TRBV7-2
CASSFRARDRGAASGNTIYF | TGTGCCAGCAGCTTTCGAGCCCGGGACAGGGGAGCCGCGTCTGGAAACACCATATATTTT | 20 | TRBD1 | TRBJ1-3 | - | TRBV7-6
CASSLQEYTEAFF | TGTGCCAGCAGCCTACAGGAGTACACTGAAGCTTTCTTT | 13 | - | TRBJ1-1 | - | TRBV11-1
CASSLARTSSYNEQFF | TGTGCCAGCAGCTTGGCCAGGACTAGCTCCTACAATGAGCAGTTCTTC | 16 | TRBD2 | TRBJ2-1 | - | TRBV5-4
CASSQGNYGYTF | TGTGCCAGCAGTCAGGGGAACTATGGCTACACCTTC | 12 | - | TRBJ1-2 | - | TRBV28
CASSFSGSSNQPQHF | TGTGCCAGCAGCTTTTCTGGGAGTAGCAATCAGCCCCAGCATTTT | 15 | - | TRBJ1-5 | - | TRBV12-1
CASSQDMRAEQYF | TGTGCCAGCAGCCAAGATATGAGGGCCGAGCAGTACTTC | 13 | - | TRBJ2-7 | few | TRBV3-1/TRBV3-2
CSVETPGLAGIHRELFF | TGCAGCGTCGAAACGCCGGGACTAGCGGGAATCCACCGGGAGCTGTTTTTT | 17 | TRBD2 | TRBJ2-2 | - | TRBV29-1
CASSYQGLAGAPRNEQFF | TGTGCCAGCAGTTACCAGGGACTAGCGGGAGCCCCCCGCAATGAGCAGTTCTTC | 18 | TRBD2 | TRBJ2-1 | - | TRBV6-2/TRBV6-3
CATSRGGDKGNYGYTF | TGTGCCACCAGCAGAGGTGGGGACAAAGGGAACTATGGCTACACCTTC | 16 | - | TRBJ1-2 | - | TRBV15
CASSLPSNSPLHF | TGTGCCAGCAGCCTACCCTCAAATTCACCCCTCCACTTT | 13 | - | TRBJ1-6 | - | TRBV28
CAWSVLRDLPSYEQYF | TGTGCCTGGAGTGTACTCCGGGATCTACCTTCCTACGAGCAGTACTTC | 16 | - | TRBJ2-7 | - | TRBV30
CAIGGVGERNGYTF | TGTGCCATCGGGGGGGTAGGGGAGCGTAATGGCTACACCTTC | 14 | - | TRBJ1-2 | once | TRBV28
CASSFGLAGGVQYF | TGTGCCAGCAGCTTTGGACTAGCGGGAGGGGTTCAGTACTTC | 14 | TRBD2 | TRBJ2-4 | - | TRBV5-4
CASSSDSGYNSPLHF | TGTGCCAGCAGCTCAGATTCGGGATATAATTCACCCCTCCACTTT | 15 | - | TRBJ1-6 | - | TRBV7-3
CASSPSWGTGGDGAFTDTQYF | TGTGCCAGCAGTCCTTCCTGGGGGACAGGGGGCGACGGGGCTTTCACAGATACGCAGTATTTT | 21 | TRBD1 | TRBJ2-3 | once | TRBV28
CASSSDRGNNSPLHF | TGTGCCAGCAGTTCCGACAGGGGCAACAATTCACCCCTCCACTTT | 15 | TRBD1 | TRBJ1-6 | once | TRBV27
CASSPRNTTGSYEQYF | TGTGCCAGCAGCCCCAGGAATACGACAGGCTCCTACGAGCAGTACTTC | 16 | - | TRBJ2-7 | - | TRBV11-2
CASSLNGGNEQFF | TGTGCCAGCAGTCTTAACGGGGGCAATGAGCAGTTCTTC | 13 | - | TRBJ2-1 | - | TRBV12-3/TRBV12-4